Sequencing of this TCR beta chain was carried out in a study of T cell changes during pregnancy in multiple sclerosis. Data came from immunoSEQ multiplex PCR; TCRdb stores just in-frame clones and leaves some out. Among around 56,000 clones, 80% to 90% were seen once, and the ten largest hold around 0.4%. CDR3 size: 15 residues. The germline gives CDR1 SGHKS, CDR2 YYEKEE (reference sequence). V was pared by 2 bases and J by 7 bases, with 8 bases of the junction left unmatched. V usage is TRBV5-5 and J usage is TRBJ2-3, with TRBD2 identical over 9 bases. The sequence derives from a female donor with multiple sclerosis, enrolled in a pregnancy study. The source was CD4+ T cells from peripheral blood mononuclear cells, collected in the third trimester of pregnancy. CDR3 in DNA: TGTGCCAGCAGCTTAGGTGTCCTAGCGGGAAATACGCAGTATTTT. Amino acid sequence: CASSLGVLAGNTQYF.